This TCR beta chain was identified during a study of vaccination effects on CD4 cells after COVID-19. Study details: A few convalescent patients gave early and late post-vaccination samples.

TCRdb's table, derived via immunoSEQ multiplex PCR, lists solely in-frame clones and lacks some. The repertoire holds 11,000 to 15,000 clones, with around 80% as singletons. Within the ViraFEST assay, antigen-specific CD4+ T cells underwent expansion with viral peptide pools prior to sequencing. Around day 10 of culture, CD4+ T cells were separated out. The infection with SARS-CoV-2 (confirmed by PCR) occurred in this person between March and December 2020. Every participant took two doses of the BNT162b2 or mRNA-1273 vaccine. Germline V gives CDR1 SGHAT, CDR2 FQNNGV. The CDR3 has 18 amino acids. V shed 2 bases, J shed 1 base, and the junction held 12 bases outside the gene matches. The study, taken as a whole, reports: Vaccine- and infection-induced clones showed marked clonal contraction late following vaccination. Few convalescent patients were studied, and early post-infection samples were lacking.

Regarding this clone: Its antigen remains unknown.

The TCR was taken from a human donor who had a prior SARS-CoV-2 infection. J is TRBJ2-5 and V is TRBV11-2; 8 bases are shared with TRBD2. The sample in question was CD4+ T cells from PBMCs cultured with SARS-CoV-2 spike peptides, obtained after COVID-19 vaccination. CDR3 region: CASSLRPPASGPQETQYF. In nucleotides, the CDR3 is TGTGCCAGCAGCTTACGACCCCCGGCTAGCGGGCCCCAAGAGACCCAGTACTTC.